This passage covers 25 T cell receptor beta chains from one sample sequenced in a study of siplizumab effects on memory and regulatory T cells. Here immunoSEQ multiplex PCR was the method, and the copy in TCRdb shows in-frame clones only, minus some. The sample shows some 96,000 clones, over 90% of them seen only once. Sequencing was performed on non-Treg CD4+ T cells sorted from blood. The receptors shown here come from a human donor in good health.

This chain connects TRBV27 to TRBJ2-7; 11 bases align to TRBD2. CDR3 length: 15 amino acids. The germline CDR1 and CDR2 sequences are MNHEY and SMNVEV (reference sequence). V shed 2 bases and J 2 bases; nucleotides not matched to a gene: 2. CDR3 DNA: TGTGCCAGCAGTTTAGGGACTAGCGGCCCCTACGAGCAGTACTTC. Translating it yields CASSLGTSGPYEQYF.

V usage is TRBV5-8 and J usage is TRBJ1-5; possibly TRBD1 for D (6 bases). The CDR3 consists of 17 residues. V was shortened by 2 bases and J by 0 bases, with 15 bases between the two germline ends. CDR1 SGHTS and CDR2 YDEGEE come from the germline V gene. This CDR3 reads CASSFYRDTYSNQPQHF. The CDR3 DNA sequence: TGTGCCAGCAGCTTTTACCGGGACACCTATAGCAATCAGCCCCAGCATTTT.

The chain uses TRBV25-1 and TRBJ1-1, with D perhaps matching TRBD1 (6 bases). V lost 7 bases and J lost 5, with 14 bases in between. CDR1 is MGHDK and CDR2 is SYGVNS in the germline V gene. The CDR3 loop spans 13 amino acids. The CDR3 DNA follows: TGTGCCAGCACCCCGGGGGCAGGGACTGAAGCTTTCTTT. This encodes CASTPGAGTEAFF.

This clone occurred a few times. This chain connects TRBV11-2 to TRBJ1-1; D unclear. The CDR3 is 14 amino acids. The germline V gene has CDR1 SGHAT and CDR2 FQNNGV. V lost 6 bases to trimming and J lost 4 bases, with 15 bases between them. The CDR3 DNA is TGTGCCAGCAGTGTTAGAGGGTTGGGCACTGAAGCTTTCTTT. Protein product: CASSVRGLGTEAFF.

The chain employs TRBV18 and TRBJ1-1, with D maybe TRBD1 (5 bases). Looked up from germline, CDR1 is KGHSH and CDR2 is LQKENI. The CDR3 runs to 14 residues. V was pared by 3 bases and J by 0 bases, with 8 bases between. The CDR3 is CASSPRAVNTEAFF. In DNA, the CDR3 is TGTGCCAGCTCACCCAGGGCTGTGAACACTGAAGCTTTCTTT.

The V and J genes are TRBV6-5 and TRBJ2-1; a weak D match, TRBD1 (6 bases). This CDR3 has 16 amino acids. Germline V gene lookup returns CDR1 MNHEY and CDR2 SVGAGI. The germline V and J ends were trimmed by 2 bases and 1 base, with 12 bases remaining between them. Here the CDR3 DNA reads TGTGCCAGCAGTTACGGTGGGACAAAATCCTACAATGAGCAGTTCTTC. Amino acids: CASSYGGTKSYNEQFF.

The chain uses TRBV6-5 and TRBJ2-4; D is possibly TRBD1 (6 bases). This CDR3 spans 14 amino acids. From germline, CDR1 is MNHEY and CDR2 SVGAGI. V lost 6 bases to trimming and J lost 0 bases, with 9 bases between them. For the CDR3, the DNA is TGTGCCAGCAGGTCACAGGGAGCCAAAAACATTCAGTACTTC. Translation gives CASRSQGAKNIQYF.

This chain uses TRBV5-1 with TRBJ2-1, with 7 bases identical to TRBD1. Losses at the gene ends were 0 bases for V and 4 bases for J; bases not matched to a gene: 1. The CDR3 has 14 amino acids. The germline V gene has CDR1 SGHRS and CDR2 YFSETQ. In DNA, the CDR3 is TGCGCCAGCAGCTTGGGGGACAGTTACAATGAGCAGTTCTTC. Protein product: CASSLGDSYNEQFF. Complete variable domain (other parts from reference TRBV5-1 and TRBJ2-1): KAGVTQTPRYLIKTRGQQVTLSCSPISGHRSVSWYQQTPGQGLQFLFEYFSETQRNKGNFPGRFSGRQFSNSRSEMNVSTLELGDSALYLCASSLGDSYNEQFFGPGTRLTVL.

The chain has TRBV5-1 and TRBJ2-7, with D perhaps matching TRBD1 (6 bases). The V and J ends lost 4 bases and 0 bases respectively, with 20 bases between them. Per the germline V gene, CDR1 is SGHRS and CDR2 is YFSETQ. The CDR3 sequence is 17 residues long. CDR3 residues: CASSHATDSTSSYEQYF. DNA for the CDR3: TGCGCCAGCAGCCATGCGACGGACAGCACGAGCTCCTACGAGCAGTACTTC.

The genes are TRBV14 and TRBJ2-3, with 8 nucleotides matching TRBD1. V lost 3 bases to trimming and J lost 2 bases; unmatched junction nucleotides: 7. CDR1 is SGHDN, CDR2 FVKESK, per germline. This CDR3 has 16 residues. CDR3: CASSQDRVELTDTQYF. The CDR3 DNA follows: TGTGCCAGCAGCCAGGACAGGGTGGAACTCACAGATACGCAGTATTTT.

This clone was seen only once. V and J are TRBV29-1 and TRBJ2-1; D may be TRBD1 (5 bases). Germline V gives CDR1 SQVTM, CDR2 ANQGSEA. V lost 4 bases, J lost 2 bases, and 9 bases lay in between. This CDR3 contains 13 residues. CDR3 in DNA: TGCAGCGTTGTTCCAGGGACCTACAATGAGCAGTTCTTC. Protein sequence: CSVVPGTYNEQFF.

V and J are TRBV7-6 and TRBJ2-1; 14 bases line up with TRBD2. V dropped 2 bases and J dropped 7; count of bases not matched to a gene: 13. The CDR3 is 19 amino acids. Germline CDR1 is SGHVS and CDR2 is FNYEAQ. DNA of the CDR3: TGTGCCAGCAGCTTACTTGGGGGGACTAGCGGGAGAGAAATTAATGAGCAGTTCTTC. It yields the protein CASSLLGGTSGREINEQFF.

CDR3 residues: CASSTTLGLEQYF. The DNA for the CDR3 is TGTGCCAGCAGCACTACTCTGGGCCTCGAGCAGTACTTC. V gene TRBV6-5 combines with J gene TRBJ2-5; D not resolved. Gene TRBJ2-7 matches the end of the DNA better, so the J call may be wrong. Germline V gene sequence: CDR1 MNHEY, CDR2 SVGAGI. There are 13 residues in the CDR3.

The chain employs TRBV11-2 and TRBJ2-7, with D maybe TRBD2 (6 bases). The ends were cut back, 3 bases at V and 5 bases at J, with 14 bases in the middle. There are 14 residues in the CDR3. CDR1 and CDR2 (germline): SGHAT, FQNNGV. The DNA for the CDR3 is TGTGCCAGCAGCTTTAGAGGACTAAGGGACGAGCAGTACTTC. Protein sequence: CASSFRGLRDEQYF.

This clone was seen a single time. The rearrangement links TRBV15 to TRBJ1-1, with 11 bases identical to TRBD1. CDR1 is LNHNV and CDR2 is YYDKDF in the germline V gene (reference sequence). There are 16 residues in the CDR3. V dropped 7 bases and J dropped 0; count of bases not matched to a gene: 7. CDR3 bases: TGTGCCACCAACAAGGACAGGGGGCATCTGAACACTGAAGCTTTCTTT. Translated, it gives CATNKDRGHLNTEAFF.

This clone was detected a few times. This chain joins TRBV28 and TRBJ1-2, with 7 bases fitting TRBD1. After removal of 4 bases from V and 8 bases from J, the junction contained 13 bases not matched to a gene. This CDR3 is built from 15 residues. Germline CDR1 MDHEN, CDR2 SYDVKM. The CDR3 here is CASSSAGTDVSGYTF. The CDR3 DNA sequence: TGTGCCAGCAGTTCAGCCGGGACAGATGTCTCCGGCTACACCTTC.

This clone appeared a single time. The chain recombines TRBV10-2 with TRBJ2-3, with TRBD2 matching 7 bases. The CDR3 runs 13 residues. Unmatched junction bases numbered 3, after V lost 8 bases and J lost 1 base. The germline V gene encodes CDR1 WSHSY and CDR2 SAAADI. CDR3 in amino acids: CASVAGGTDTQYF. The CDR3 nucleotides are TGCGCCAGCGTTGCGGGAGGCACAGATACGCAGTATTTT.

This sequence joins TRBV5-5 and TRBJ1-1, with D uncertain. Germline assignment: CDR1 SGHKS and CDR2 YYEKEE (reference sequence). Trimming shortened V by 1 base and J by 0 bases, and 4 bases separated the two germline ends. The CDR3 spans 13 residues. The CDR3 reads CASSLRMNTEAFF. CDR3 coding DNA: TGTGCCAGCAGCTTGAGGATGAACACTGAAGCTTTCTTT.

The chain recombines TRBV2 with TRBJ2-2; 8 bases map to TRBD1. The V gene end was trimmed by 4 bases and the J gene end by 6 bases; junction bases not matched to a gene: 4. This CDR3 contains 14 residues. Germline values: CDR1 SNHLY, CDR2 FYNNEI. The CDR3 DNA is TGTGCCAGCAGTGGGACAGGGTATTCCGGGGAGCTGTTTTTT. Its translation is CASSGTGYSGELFF.

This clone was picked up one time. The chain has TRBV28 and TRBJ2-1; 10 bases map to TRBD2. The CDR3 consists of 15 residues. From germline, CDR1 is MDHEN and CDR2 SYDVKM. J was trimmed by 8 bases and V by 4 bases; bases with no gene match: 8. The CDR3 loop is CASSYNLAGVYEQFF. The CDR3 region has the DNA TGTGCCAGCAGTTACAATCTAGCGGGAGTCTATGAGCAGTTCTTC. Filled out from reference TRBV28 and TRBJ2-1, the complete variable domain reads DVKVTQSSRYLVKRTGEKVFLECVQDMDHENMFWYRQDPGLGLRLIYFSYDVKMKEKGDIPEGYSVSREKKERFSLILESASTNQTSMYLCASSYNLAGVYEQFFGPGTRLTVL.

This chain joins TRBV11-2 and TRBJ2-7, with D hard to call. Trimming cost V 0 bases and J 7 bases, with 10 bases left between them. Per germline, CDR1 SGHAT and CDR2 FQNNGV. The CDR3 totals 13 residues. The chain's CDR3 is CASSLDSVGEQYF. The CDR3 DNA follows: TGTGCCAGCAGCTTAGATTCAGTAGGAGAGCAGTACTTC.

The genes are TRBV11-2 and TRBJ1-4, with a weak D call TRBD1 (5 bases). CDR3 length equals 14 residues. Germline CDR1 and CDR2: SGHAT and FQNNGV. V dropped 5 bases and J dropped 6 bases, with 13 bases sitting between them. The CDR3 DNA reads TGTGCCAGCAGCCTTCGGGCAGGGTATGAAAAACTGTTTTTT. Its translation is CASSLRAGYEKLFF.

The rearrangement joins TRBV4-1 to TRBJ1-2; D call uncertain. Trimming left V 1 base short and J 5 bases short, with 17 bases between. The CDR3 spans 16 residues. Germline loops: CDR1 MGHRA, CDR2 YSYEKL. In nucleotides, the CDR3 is TGCGCCAGCAGCCAAGGATTGTCGGAGAATGGTTATGGCTACACCTTC. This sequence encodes CASSQGLSENGYGYTF.

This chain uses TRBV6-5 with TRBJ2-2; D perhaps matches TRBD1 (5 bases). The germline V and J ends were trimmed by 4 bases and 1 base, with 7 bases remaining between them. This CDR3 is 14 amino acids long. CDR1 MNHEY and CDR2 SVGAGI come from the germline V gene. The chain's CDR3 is CASSWQGNTGELFF. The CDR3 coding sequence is TGTGCCAGCAGTTGGCAGGGGAACACCGGGGAGCTGTTTTTT.

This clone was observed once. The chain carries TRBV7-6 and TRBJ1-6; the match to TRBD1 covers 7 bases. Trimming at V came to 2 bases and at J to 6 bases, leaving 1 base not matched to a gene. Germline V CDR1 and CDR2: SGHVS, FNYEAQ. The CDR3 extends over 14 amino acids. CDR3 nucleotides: TGTGCCAGCAGCTTATCAGGGGGTAATTCACCCCTCCACTTT. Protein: CASSLSGGNSPLHF. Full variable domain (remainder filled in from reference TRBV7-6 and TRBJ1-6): GAGVSQSPRYKVTKRGQDVALRCDPISGHVSLYWYRQALGQGPEFLTYFNYEAQQDKSGLPNDRFSAERPEGSISTLTIQRTEQRDSAMYRCASSLSGGNSPLHFGNGTRLTVT.